A single sample gave rise to the 17 T cell receptor beta chains below, sequenced in a study of blood T cell repertoires in COVID-19. The repertoire was sequenced with immunoSEQ multiplex PCR; TCRdb's copy has only in-frame clones and lacks some. Of around 230,000 clones listed, roughly 83% were seen once; the top ten hold 27%. The source material was peripheral blood. These TCRs come from a man aged 40-49 years with acute or convalescent COVID-19.

This chain connects TRBV9 to TRBJ2-1, with TRBD2 matching 9 bases. The CDR3 extends over 15 amino acids. Germline-derived CDR1 and CDR2 are SGDLS and YYNGEE. The junction had 3 bases not matched to a gene; V was cut back by 2 bases and J by 3 bases. CDR3 nucleotides: TGTGCCAGCAGCGTTAGCGGGAGCTTCTACAATGAGCAGTTCTTC. Translated: CASSVSGSFYNEQFF.

This clone has just a few counts. The chain has TRBV27 and TRBJ1-5; D ambiguous. The V end was cut by 4 bases, the J end by 0 bases, with 10 bases between. Germline loops: CDR1 MNHEY, CDR2 SMNVEV (reference sequence). There are 15 residues in the CDR3. As DNA, the CDR3 is TGTGCCAGCAGTTCCTATCAACTTAGCAATCAGCCCCAGCATTTT. Translation: CASSSYQLSNQPQHF.

The chain uses TRBV6-1 and TRBJ1-4; possibly TRBD1 for D (5 bases). The CDR3 has 13 amino acids. Germline-derived CDR1 and CDR2 are MNHNS and SASEGT. V was cut by 2 bases and J by 5 bases, with 6 bases left in between. In DNA, the CDR3 is TGTGCCAGCAGTGAATCAGGGAATGAAAAACTGTTTTTT. Protein sequence: CASSESGNEKLFF.

The J gene is TRBJ1-4, the V gene TRBV5-5; D uncertain. Germline V gene lookup returns CDR1 SGHKS and CDR2 YYEKEE (reference sequence). The V end lost 4 bases, the J end lost 0 bases, and 16 bases lay between the germline ends. CDR3 length equals 17 residues. The chain's CDR3 is CASSREEPKTTNEKLFF. The CDR3 DNA follows: TGTGCCAGCAGCCGAGAAGAACCGAAAACAACTAATGAAAAACTGTTTTTT.

The rearrangement uses TRBV28 and TRBJ1-6, with 7 nucleotides matching TRBD1. Losses at the gene ends were 9 bases for V and 9 bases for J; bases not matched to a gene: 8. Germline V gene data show CDR1 as MDHEN and CDR2 as SYDVKM. This CDR3 region has 13 residues. CDR3 DNA: TGTGCCAGTACAACAGGGGACGGTTCACCCCTCCACTTT. It codes for CASTTGDGSPLHF.

The gene calls are TRBV3-1 (or the pseudogene TRBV3-2) and TRBJ1-2; tentative D call: TRBD1 (6 bases). CDR1 is LGHDT and CDR2 is YNNKEL in the germline V gene (reference sequence). Trimming shortened V by 6 bases and J by 1 base, and 15 bases separated the two germline ends. This CDR3 contains 15 residues. CDR3 loop: CASSSGQLLNYGYTF. The CDR3 bases are TGTGCCAGCAGTTCTGGACAGCTACTTAACTATGGCTACACCTTC.

This clone was detected only once. V usage is TRBV20-1 and J usage is TRBJ2-5, with 10 positions matching TRBD2. With 3 bases clipped from V and 4 bases from J, the junction kept 5 bases outside the gene matches. Germline V lookup: CDR1 DFQATT, CDR2 SNEGSKA (reference sequence). This CDR3 region has 14 residues. The CDR3 protein is CSASDSGRGETQYF. In nucleotides, the CDR3 is TGCAGTGCTAGTGACAGCGGGAGGGGAGAGACCCAGTACTTC.

V is TRBV7-6 and J is TRBJ2-1; TRBD2 aligns across 11 bases. Per the germline V gene, CDR1 is SGHVS and CDR2 is FNYEAQ. CDR3 length: 17 residues. V trimming: 4 bases; J trimming: 2 bases; junction bases outside the gene matches: 7. Here the CDR3 reads CASSSRLAGNPYNEQFF. CDR3 DNA: TGTGCCAGCAGCTCCAGACTAGCGGGAAACCCCTACAATGAGCAGTTCTTC.

V usage is TRBV30 and J usage is TRBJ1-5, with unresolved D. The length of the CDR3 is 13 residues. The germline V and J ends were trimmed by 6 bases and 2 bases, with 11 bases remaining between them. The germline V gene encodes CDR1 GTSNPN and CDR2 SVGIG (reference sequence). The chain's CDR3 is CACRSRGNQPQHF. The CDR3 DNA reads as TGTGCCTGCCGGTCCCGGGGCAATCAGCCCCAGCATTTT.

This clone has a single count. The J gene is TRBJ2-1, the V gene TRBV6-2 or TRBV6-3, with TRBD2 as a possible D gene (6 bases). Per the germline V gene, CDR1 is MNHEY and CDR2 is SVGEGT. The CDR3 totals 16 residues. V was cut by 0 bases and J by 3 bases, with 12 bases left in between. CDR3: CASSYSTGSLYNEQFF. The CDR3 region has the DNA TGTGCCAGCAGTTACTCGACCGGGAGCCTCTACAATGAGCAGTTCTTC.

The chain is built from TRBV7-7 and TRBJ2-1, with a possible D match to TRBD1 (6 bases). Trimming pared 1 base from V and 3 bases from J, leaving 10 bases between. Germline assignment: CDR1 SSHAT and CDR2 FNYEAQ (reference sequence). CDR3 size: 15 residues. CDR3: CASSLGAQGYNEQFF. The CDR3, as DNA: TGTGCCAGCAGCTTAGGGGCACAGGGCTACAATGAGCAGTTCTTC. The variable domain in full, with the rest retrieved from reference TRBV7-7 and TRBJ2-1, is GAGVSQSPRYKVTKRGQDVTLRCDPISSHATLYWYQQALGQGPEFLTYFNYEAQPDKSGLPSDRFSAERPEGSISTLTIQRTEQRDSAMYRCASSLGAQGYNEQFFGPGTRLTVL.

The CDR3 DNA reads TGTGCCAGCAGCCCCAGGCTCGTTTTCCACATGAACACTGAAGCTTTCTTT. This sequence encodes CASSPRLVFHMNTEAFF. The chain recombines TRBV4-2 with TRBJ1-1; unclear D gene. CDR3 length: 17 residues. CDR1 LGHNA and CDR2 YNFKEQ come from the germline V gene. The V end was cut by 4 bases, the J end by 0 bases, with 18 bases between.

The chain couples TRBV6-6 to TRBJ2-7; maybe TRBD2 (6 bases). CDR1 is MNHNY and CDR2 is SVGAGI in the germline V gene (reference sequence). The V and J ends lost 5 bases and 6 bases respectively, with 14 bases between them. The CDR3 covers 13 residues. As DNA, the CDR3 is TGTGCCAGCAGTCACCTGGGACTCAGCGAGCAGTACTTC. Translation gives CASSHLGLSEQYF.

The chain's CDR3 is CSVGPLGGRVEEQYF. For the CDR3, the DNA is TGCAGCGTTGGGCCTCTGGGGGGGCGGGTGGAAGAGCAGTACTTC. V and J are TRBV29-1 and TRBJ2-7; the D gene is possibly TRBD2 (7 bases). The V gene's germline CDR1 is SQVTM and CDR2 ANQGSEA. CDR3 length equals 15 residues. V was clipped by 4 bases and J by 7 bases, with 23 bases between them.

About this clone: The junction differs from germline at one of its ends, possibly a read error. The chain employs TRBV12-3 or TRBV12-4 and TRBJ1-1; D call uncertain. This CDR3 is 12 amino acids long. For the CDR3, the DNA is TGTGCCAGCAGCGAAGTCGGACTCCCGACGGACTTT. It specifies CASSEVGLPTDF.

This rearrangement joins TRBV7-2 to TRBJ2-1, with 9 bases fitting TRBD2. CDR1 SGHTA and CDR2 FQGNSA come from the germline V gene. This CDR3 is 15 amino acids long. V dropped 4 bases and J dropped 5; count of bases not matched to a gene: 6. CDR3 in amino acids: CASSYSSGVNNEQFF. CDR3 DNA sequence: TGTGCCAGCAGCTACTCTAGCGGGGTCAACAATGAGCAGTTCTTC.

The chain links TRBV18 to TRBJ1-1; D uncertain. The length of the CDR3 is 13 residues. The germline V gene encodes CDR1 KGHSH and CDR2 LQKENI. Trimming cost V 4 bases and J 2 bases, with 8 bases left between them. The CDR3 DNA reads as TGTGCCAGCTCACGAGAGGGAAACACTGAAGCTTTCTTT. It encodes CASSREGNTEAFF. Supplemented by reference TRBV18 and TRBJ1-1, the full variable domain reads NAGVMQNPRHLVRRRGQEARLRCSPMKGHSHVYWYRQLPEEGLKFMVYLQKENIIDESGMPKERFSAEFPKEGPSILRIQQVVRGDSAAYFCASSREGNTEAFFGQGTRLTVV.